The 12 T cell receptor beta chains below come from one sample, sequenced in a study of a mutant IDH1 vaccine in newly diagnosed glioma. Time point indicated: week 35, safety follow-up. Doses consisted of 300 ug of mutant IDH1 20-mer peptide each, paired with topical imiquimod. TCRdb's copy holds only in-frame clones and misses some; the assay was immunoSEQ multiplex PCR. The sample holds 29,000 or so clones, about four fifths seen once. Antigen specificity for these receptors is unknown. The sequences come from PBMCs, collected from a glioma patient whose treatment included an IDH1 peptide vaccine. Receptors were obtained from a man in his forties or fifties with glioma.

CDR3 region: CASSQDGTEAFF. The CDR3 coding sequence is TGCGCCAGCAGCCAAGACGGAACTGAAGCTTTCTTT. V gene TRBV4-1 combines with J gene TRBJ1-1, with no clear D. This CDR3 is 12 amino acids long. V was shortened by 0 bases and J by 5 bases, with 4 bases between the two germline ends. CDR1 and CDR2 (germline): MGHRA, YSYEKL.

The chain's CDR3 is CASSPGTSFSEQYF. The CDR3 DNA reads TGCGCCAGCAGTCCCGGGACTAGTTTTAGCGAGCAGTACTTC. V and J are TRBV10-1 and TRBJ2-7, with 8 bases matching TRBD2. The CDR3 is 14 amino acids. The V and J ends lost 5 bases and 6 bases, in that order; junction bases with no gene match: 9. Germline CDR1 reads WNHNN; CDR2 reads SYGVQD (reference sequence).

This chain joins TRBV6-5 and TRBJ1-6, with D perhaps TRBD1 (5 bases). CDR3 length equals 14 residues. Germline CDR1 reads MNHEY; CDR2 reads SVGAGI. V was pared by 5 bases and J by 10 bases, with 15 bases between. CDR3 coding DNA: TGTGCCAGCAGTACACAGGACTCGGGCTCACCCCTCCACTTT. It specifies CASSTQDSGSPLHF.

The sample holds one count of this clone. The CDR3 coding sequence is TGTGCCAGCAGTGAAGGGGCAGGGGTGTTCACAGATACGCAGTATTTT. As protein: CASSEGAGVFTDTQYF. The chain has TRBV6-1 and TRBJ2-3, with D tentatively TRBD1 (6 bases). Germline CDR1 MNHNS, CDR2 SASEGT. V lost 1 base and J 2 bases, leaving 13 bases between the germline ends. The CDR3 is 16 amino acids.

V usage is TRBV11-2 and J usage is TRBJ1-1, with TRBD1 matching over 9 bases. Germline V CDR1 and CDR2: SGHAT, FQNNGV. V was pared by 0 bases and J by 10 bases, with 3 bases of the junction left unmatched. The CDR3 is 13 residues long. The CDR3 sequence: CASSLEPGQGAFF. The CDR3 DNA is TGTGCCAGCAGCTTAGAGCCGGGACAGGGAGCTTTCTTT.

The chain has TRBV29-1 and TRBJ2-3; D gene uncertain. The CDR3 sequence is 12 residues long. The germline V gene has CDR1 SQVTM and CDR2 ANQGSEA. V was cut by 3 bases and J by 0 bases, with 4 bases left in between. CDR3: CSVEISTDTQYF. As DNA, the CDR3 is TGCAGCGTTGAGATAAGCACAGATACGCAGTATTTT.

This clone has a handful of counts. V usage is TRBV11-2 and J usage is TRBJ1-2; weak D call: TRBD1 (5 bases). Germline V gene lookup returns CDR1 SGHAT and CDR2 FQNNGV. This CDR3 contains 11 residues. The germline V and J ends were trimmed by 3 bases and 9 bases, with 8 bases remaining between them. CDR3 DNA sequence: TGTGCCAGCAGCTTCGGGGGGAGCTACACCTTC. Translated: CASSFGGSYTF.

This clone was recorded only once. The chain links TRBV29-1 to TRBJ1-4, with no clear D. Trimming shortened V by 5 bases and J by 8 bases, and 18 bases separated the two germline ends. This CDR3 comprises 14 residues. Germline V gene lookup returns CDR1 SQVTM and CDR2 ANQGSEA. The chain's CDR3 is CSVCLEPAEEKLFF. DNA for the CDR3: TGCAGCGTTTGTTTGGAGCCGGCAGAAGAAAAACTGTTTTTT.

This rearrangement joins TRBV7-8 to TRBJ1-2; TRBD1 matches 7 bases. Germline trimming cut 3 bases from V and 4 bases from J; bases unmatched to any gene: 8. Germline CDR1 reads SGHVS; CDR2 reads FQNEAQ. The CDR3 totals 15 residues. Here the CDR3 reads CASSLGPGQLYGYTF. CDR3 nucleotides: TGTGCCAGCAGCTTGGGACCGGGACAGCTCTATGGCTACACCTTC.

V gene TRBV6-1 combines with J gene TRBJ1-5; a possible D gene is TRBD1 (5 bases). Trimming cost V 8 bases and J 5 bases, with 10 bases left between them. This CDR3 has 12 amino acids. Germline loops: CDR1 MNHNS, CDR2 SASEGT. Here the CDR3 DNA reads TGTGCCAGCTTGGTGGGGGATCAGCCCCAGCATTTT. Protein product: CASLVGDQPQHF.

Only a few counts were recorded for this clone. The CDR3 sequence is CASSEGTNTEAFF. The CDR3 DNA is TGTGCCAGTTCGGAGGGAACGAACACTGAAGCTTTCTTT. The chain recombines TRBV19 with TRBJ1-1; no definite D call. V was trimmed by 8 bases and J by 1 base, leaving 11 bases between them. Germline V gives CDR1 LNHDA, CDR2 SQIVND (reference sequence). The CDR3 consists of 13 residues.

This chain joins TRBV10-3 and TRBJ1-6; 8 nucleotides agree with TRBD1. The CDR3 consists of 13 residues. J gave up 8 bases and V 10 bases, and 7 bases lay outside the gene matches. Germline lookup yields CDR1 ENHRY and CDR2 SYGVKD. The CDR3 DNA sequence: TGTGCCACCCAAGGACAGGGAGATTCACCCCTCCACTTT. It codes for CATQGQGDSPLHF.